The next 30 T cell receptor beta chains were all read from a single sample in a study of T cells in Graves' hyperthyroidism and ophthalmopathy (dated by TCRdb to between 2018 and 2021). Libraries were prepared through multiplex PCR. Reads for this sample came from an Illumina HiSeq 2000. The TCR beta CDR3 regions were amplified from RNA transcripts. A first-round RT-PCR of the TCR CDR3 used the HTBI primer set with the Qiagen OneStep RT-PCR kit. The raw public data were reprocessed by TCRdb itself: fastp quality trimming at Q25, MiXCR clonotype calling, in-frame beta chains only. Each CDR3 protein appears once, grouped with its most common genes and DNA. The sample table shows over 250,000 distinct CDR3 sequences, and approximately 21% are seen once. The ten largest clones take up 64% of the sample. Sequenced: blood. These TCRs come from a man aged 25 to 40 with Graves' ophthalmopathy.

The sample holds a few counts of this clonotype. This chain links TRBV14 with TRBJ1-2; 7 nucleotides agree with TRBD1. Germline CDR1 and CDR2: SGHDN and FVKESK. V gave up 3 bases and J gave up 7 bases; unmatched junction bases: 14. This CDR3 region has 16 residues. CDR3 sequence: CASSHDGGGLLRGYTF. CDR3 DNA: TGTGCCAGCAGCCACGACGGAGGGGGCCTTCTACGTGGCTACACCTTC.

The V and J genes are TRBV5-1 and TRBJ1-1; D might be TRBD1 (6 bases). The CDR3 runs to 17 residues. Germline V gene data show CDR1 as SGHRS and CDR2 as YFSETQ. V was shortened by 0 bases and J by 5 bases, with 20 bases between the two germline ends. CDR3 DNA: TGCGCCAGCAGCTTGGGGGGGGGGGGGGGGGGGCGGACTGAAGCTTTCTTT. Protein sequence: CASSLGGGGGGRTEAFF. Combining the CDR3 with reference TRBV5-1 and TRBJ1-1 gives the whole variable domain KAGVTQTPRYLIKTRGQQVTLSCSPISGHRSVSWYQQTPGQGLQFLFEYFSETQRNKGNFPGRFSGRQFSNSRSEMNVSTLELGDSALYLCASSLGGGGGGRTEAFFGQGTRLTVV.

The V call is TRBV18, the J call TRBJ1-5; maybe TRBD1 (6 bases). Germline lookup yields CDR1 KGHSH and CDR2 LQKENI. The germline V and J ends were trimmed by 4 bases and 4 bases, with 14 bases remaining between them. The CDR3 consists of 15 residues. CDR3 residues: CASSRAGQSNQPQHF. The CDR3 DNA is TGTGCCAGCTCACGCGCGGGACAATCAAATCAGCCCCAGCATTTT.

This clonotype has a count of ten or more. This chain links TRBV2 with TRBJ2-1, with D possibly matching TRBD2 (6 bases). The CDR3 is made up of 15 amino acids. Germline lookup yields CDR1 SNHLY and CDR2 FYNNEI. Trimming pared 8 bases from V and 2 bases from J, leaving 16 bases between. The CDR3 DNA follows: TGTGCCAGCGGGCGGGGTGGGGCGGCCTACAATGAGCAGTTCTTC. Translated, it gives CASGRGGAAYNEQFF.

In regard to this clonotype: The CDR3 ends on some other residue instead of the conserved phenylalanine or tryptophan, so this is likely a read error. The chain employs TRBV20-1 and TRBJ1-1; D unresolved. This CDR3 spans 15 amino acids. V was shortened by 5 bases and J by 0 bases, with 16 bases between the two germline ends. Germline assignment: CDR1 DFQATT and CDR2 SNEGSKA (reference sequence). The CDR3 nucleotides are TGCAGTGCTCGAAAGACTCAGCCAGTGAACACTGAAGCTTTCCTT. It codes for CSARKTQPVNTEAFL.

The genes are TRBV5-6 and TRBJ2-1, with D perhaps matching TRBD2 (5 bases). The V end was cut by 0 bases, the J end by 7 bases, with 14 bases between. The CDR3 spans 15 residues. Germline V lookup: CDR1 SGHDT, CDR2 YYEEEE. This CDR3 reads CASSLGVAYENEQFF. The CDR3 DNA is TGTGCCAGCAGCTTGGGGGTAGCGTATGAAAATGAGCAGTTCTTC.

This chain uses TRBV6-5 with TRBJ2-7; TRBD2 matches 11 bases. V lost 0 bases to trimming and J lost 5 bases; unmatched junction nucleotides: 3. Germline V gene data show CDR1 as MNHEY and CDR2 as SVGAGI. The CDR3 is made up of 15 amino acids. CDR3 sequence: CASSYSLLAGDEQYF. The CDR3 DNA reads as TGTGCCAGCAGTTACTCGCTACTAGCGGGAGACGAGCAGTACTTC.

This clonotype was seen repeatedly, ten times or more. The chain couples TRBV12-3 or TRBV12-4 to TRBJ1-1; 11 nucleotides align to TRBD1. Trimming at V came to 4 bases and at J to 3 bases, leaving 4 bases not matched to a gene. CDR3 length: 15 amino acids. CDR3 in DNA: TGTGCCAGCAGTTCCCGGACAGGGGGCGACACTGAAGCTTTCTTT. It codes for CASSSRTGGDTEAFF.

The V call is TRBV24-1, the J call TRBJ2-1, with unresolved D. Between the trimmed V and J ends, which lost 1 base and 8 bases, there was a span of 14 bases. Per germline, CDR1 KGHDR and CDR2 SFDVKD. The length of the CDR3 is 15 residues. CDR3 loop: CATSDFGPKRHEQFF. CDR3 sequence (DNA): TGTGCCACCAGTGATTTTGGCCCAAAACGGCATGAGCAGTTCTTC.

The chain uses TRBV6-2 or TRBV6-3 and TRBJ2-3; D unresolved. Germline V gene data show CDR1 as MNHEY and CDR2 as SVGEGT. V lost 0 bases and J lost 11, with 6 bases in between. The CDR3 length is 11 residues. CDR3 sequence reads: CASSYSSEQYF. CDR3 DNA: TGTGCCAGCAGTTACTCGTCAGAGCAGTATTTT.

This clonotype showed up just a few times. This chain's CDR3 is CASSQDGGLAGSGETQYF. The CDR3, as DNA: TGTGCCAGCAGCCAAGACGGGGGACTAGCGGGATCGGGGGAGACCCAGTACTTC. This sequence joins TRBV4-2 and TRBJ2-5, with 13 bases identical to TRBD2. Germline V CDR1 and CDR2: LGHNA, YNFKEQ. This CDR3 is 18 amino acids long. V lost 0 bases to trimming and J lost 5 bases; unmatched junction nucleotides: 9.

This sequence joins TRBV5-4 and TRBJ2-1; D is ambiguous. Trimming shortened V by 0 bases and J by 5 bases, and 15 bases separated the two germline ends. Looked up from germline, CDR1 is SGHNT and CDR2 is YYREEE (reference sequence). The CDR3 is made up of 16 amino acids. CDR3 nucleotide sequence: TGTGCCAGCAGCTTGGATTATGGCGGACCCAACAATGAGCAGTTCTTC. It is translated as CASSLDYGGPNNEQFF.

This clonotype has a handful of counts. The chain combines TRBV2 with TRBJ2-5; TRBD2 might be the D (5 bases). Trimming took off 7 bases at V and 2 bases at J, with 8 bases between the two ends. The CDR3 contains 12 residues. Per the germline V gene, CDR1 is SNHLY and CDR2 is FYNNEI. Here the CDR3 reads CASIRLQETQYF. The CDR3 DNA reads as TGTGCCAGCATAAGACTACAAGAGACCCAGTACTTC. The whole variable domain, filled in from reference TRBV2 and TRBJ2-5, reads EPEVTQTPSHQVTQMGQEVILRCVPISNHLYFYWYRQILGQKVEFLVSFYNNEISEKSEIFDDQFSVERPDGSNFTLKIRSTKLEDSAMYFCASIRLQETQYFGPGTRLLVL.

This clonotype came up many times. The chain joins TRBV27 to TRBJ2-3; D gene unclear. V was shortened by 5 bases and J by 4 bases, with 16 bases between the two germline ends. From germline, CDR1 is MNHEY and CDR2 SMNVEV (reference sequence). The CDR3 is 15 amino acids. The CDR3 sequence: CASSLSLSVSDTQYF. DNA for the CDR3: TGTGCCAGCAGTCTTTCCCTAAGCGTTTCAGATACGCAGTATTTT.

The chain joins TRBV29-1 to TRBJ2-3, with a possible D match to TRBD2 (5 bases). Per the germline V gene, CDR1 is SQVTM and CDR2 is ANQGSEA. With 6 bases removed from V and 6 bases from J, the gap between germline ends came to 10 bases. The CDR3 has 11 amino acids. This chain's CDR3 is CSVSGMDTQYF. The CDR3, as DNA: TGCAGCGTATCGGGGATGGATACGCAGTATTTT.

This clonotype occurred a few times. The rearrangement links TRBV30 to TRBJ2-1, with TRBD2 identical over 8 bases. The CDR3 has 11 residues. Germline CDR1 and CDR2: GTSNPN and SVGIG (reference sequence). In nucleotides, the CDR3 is TGTGGCGGGGGGAACTACAATGAGCAGTTCTTC. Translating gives CGGGNYNEQFF.

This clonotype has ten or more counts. The CDR3 region has the DNA TGCGCCAGCAGCGCTCGAACAGGGGAAGGTACGCAGTATTTT. Its translation: CASSARTGEGTQYF. This chain connects TRBV5-1 to TRBJ2-3; 7 nucleotides line up with TRBD1. Per the germline V gene, CDR1 is SGHRS and CDR2 is YFSETQ. This CDR3 contains 14 residues. Losses at the gene ends were 4 bases for V and 8 bases for J; bases not matched to a gene: 10.

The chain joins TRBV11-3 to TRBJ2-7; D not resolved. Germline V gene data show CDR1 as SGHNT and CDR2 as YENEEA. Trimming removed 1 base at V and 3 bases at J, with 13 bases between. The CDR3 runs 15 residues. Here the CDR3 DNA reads TGTGCCAGCAGCTTAGGTGAAGTTTCCCTCTACGAGCAGTACTTC. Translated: CASSLGEVSLYEQYF.

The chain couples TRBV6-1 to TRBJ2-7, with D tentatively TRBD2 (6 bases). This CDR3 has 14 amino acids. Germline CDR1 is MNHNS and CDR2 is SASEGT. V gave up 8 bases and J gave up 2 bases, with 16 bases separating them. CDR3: CASSGAGTAYEQYF. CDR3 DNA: TGTGCCAGCTCCGGGGCGGGGACGGCCTACGAGCAGTACTTC.

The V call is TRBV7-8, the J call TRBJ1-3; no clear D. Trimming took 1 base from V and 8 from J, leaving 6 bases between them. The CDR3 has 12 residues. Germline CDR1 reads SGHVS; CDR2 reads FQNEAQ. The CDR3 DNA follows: TGTGCCAGCAGCTTAGGAGCGCACACCATATATTTT. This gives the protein CASSLGAHTIYF.

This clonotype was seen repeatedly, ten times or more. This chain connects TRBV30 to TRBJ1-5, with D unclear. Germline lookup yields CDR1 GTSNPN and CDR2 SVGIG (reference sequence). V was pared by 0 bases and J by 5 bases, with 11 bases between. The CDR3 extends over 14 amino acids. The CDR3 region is CAWSVRGRDQPQHF. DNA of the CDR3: TGTGCCTGGAGTGTACGAGGGAGGGATCAGCCCCAGCATTTT.

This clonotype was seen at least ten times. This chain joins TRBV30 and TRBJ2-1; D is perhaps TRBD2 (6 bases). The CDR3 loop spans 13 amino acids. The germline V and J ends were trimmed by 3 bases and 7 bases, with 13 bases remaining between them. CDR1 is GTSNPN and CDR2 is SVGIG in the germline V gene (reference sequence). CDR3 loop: CAWRGLSGNEQFF. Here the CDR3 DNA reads TGTGCCTGGAGGGGTCTCAGCGGGAATGAGCAGTTCTTC.

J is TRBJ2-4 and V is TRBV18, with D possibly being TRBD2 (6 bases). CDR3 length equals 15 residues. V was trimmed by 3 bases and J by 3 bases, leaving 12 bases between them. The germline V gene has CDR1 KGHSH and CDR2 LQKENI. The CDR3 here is CASSPGGSGKNIQYF. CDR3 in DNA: TGTGCCAGCTCACCCGGAGGGTCCGGCAAAAACATTCAGTACTTC.

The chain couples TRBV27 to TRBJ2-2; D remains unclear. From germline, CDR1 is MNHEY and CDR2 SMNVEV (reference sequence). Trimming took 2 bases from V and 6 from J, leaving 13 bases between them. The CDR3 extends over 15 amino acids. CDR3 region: CASSLRPVLAGELFF. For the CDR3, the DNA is TGTGCCAGCAGTTTACGACCTGTGCTCGCCGGGGAGCTGTTTTTT.

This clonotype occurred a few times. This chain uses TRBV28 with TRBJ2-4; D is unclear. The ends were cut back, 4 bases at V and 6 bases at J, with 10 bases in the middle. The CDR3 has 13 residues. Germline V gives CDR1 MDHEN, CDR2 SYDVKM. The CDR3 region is CASSSLMPNIQYF. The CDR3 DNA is TGTGCCAGCAGTTCCTTGATGCCAAACATTCAGTACTTC.

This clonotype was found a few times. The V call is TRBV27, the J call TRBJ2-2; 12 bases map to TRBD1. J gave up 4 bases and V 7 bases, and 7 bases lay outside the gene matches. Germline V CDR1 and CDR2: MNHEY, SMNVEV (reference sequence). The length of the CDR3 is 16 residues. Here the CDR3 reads CASTPGQGAGTGELFF. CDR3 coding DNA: TGTGCCAGCACCCCGGGACAGGGGGCAGGCACCGGGGAGCTGTTTTTT.

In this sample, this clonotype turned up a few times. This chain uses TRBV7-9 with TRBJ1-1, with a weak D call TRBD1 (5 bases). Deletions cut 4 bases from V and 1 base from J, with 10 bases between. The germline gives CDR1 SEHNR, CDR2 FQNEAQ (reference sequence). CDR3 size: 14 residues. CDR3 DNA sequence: TGTGCCAGCAGCTACGGGACGGCGAACACTGAAGCTTTCTTT. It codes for CASSYGTANTEAFF.

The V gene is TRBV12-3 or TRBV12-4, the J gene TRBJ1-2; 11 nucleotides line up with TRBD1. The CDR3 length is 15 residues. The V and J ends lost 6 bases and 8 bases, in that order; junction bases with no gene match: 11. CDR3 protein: CASRPGQGATTGYTF. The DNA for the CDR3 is TGTGCCAGCAGGCCCGGACAGGGGGCGACGACGGGCTACACCTTC.

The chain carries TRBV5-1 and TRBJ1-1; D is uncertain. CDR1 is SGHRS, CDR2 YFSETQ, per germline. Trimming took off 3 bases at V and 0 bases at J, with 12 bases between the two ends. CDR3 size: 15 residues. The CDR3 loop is CASSSLGRMNTEAFF. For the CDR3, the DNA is TGCGCCAGCAGCTCGTTAGGGCGCATGAACACTGAAGCTTTCTTT.

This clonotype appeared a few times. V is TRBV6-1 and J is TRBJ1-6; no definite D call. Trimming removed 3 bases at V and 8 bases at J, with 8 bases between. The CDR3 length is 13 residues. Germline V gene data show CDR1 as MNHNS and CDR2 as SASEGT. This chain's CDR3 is CASSERRDSPLHF. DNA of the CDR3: TGTGCCAGCAGTGAGCGGAGGGATTCACCCCTCCACTTT.